This T cell receptor (beta chain) was obtained from a study of beta chain features in type 1 diabetes. Whole-study context: Healthy donors and patients showed comparable age, gender and cell yields. Findings and caveats of the study: There was a moderate but significant shortening of TCRB CDR3s in all four CD4+ subsets of Type 1 diabetes patients. Naive, central memory and regulatory TCRB repertoires appeared more similar among patients than healthy donors.

Expressed TCRB transcripts were sequenced after all isolated RNA was converted to cDNA. TCRdb's table, derived via immunoSEQ multiplex PCR, lists solely in-frame clones and lacks some. The sample lists fewer than 900,000 clones, under 20% occurring once. This clone was counted a few times. The antigen remains unidentified. Other DNA sequences in the same sample also yield this CDR3. The CDR3 contains 13 residues. The junction had 2 bases not matched to a gene; V was cut back by 6 bases and J by 3 bases. CDR1 ENHRY and CDR2 SYGVKD come from the germline V gene. On average, the one heparinised blood draw given by each donor was about 120 mL.

The chain couples TRBV10-3 to TRBJ1-1; 9 nucleotides line up with TRBD1. Sequenced sample: naive CD4+ T cells from blood. The receptor's source is a woman aged 18-29 years in good health. CDR3 region: CAISRTGDTEAFF. The DNA for the CDR3 is TGTGCCATCAGCCGGACAGGGGACACTGAAGCTTTCTTT.